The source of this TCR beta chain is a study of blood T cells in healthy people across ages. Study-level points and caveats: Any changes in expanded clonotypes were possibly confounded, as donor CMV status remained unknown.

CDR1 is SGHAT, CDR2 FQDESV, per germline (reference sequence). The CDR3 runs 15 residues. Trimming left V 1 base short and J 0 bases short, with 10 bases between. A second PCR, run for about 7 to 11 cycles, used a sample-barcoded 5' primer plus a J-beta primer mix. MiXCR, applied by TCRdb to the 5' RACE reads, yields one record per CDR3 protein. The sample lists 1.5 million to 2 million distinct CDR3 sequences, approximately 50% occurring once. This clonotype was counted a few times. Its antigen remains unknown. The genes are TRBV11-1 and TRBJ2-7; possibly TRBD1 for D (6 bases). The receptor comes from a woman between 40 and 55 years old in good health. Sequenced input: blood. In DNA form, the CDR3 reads TGTGCCAGCAGCTTAGGGGACAAGAGCTCCTACGAGCAGTACTTC. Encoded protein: CASSLGDKSSYEQYF.